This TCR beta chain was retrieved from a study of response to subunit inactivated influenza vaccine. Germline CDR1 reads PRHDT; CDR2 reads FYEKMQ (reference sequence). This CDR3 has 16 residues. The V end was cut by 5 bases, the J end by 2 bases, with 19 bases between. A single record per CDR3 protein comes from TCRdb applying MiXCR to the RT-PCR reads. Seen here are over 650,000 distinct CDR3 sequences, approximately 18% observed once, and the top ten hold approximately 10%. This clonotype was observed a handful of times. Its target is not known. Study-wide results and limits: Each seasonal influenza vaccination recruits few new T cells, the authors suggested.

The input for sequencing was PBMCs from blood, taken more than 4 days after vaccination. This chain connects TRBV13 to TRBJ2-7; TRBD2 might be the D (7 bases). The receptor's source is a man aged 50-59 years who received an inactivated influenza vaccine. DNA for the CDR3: TGTGCCAGCAGCACAAGGGGGGGGCAGGTTGCCTACGAGCAGTACTTC. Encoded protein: CASSTRGGQVAYEQYF.